There are many counts of the clone carrying this TCR beta chain. The TCRbeta library incorporated unique molecular identifiers. TCRdb analysed the PCR reads with MiXCR anew, one entry per CDR3 protein. The table includes a few hundred thousand distinct CDR3 sequences, about a tenth detected once. This sample was taken from a study of T-cell reconstitution after alpha-beta-depleted transplantation in children. The length of the CDR3 is 13 residues. Trimming shortened V by 8 bases and J by 0 bases, and 13 bases separated the two germline ends. The germline CDR1 and CDR2 sequences are SQVTM and ANQGSEA. The TCR was taken from a human donor who donated a stem cell graft to a child with acute lymphoblastic leukemia. V usage is TRBV29-1 and J usage is TRBJ1-2; D gene ambiguous. The starting material was PBMCs from the stem cell graft donor, obtained from the stem cell graft. DNA for the CDR3: TGCAGCTCAGATAAGGCCACTAACTATGGCTACACCTTC. Residues: CSSDKATNYGYTF. Using reference TRBV29-1 and TRBJ1-2 for the parts outside the CDR3, the full variable domain is SAVISQKPSRDICQRGTSLTIQCQVDSQVTMMFWYRQQPGQSLTLIATANQGSEATYESGFVIDKFPISRPNLTFSTLTVSNMSPEDSSIYLCSSDKATNYGYTFGSGTRLTVV.